This TCR beta chain was sequenced during a study of cytomegalovirus exposure and HLA in healthy donors. Each donor was nominally healthy when sampled (though unrecorded immune exposures were likely). Study-level findings and limits: Later, TCR association rates were found to vary by HLA locus, highest for DRB1 and lowest for HLA-C. Certain sequence variants were highly shared and formed a cluster, and this cluster was likely a sequencing artifact. About 90% or about 30% of the time was how often most TCR beta V segments were productive, according to an earlier analysis.

The PCR was carried out with 60 Vbeta primers and 13 Jbeta primers. Assay used: immunoSEQ multiplex PCR; TCRdb lists only in-frame clones, some missing. The sample includes 150,000 to 200,000 clones, around 80% of them seen just once. With regard to this clone: Its specificity is not known.

Germline-derived CDR1 and CDR2 are SGHRS and YFSETQ. This CDR3 contains 15 residues. V was clipped by 0 bases and J by 6 bases; unmatched bases: 8. This clonotype originated in a woman in her 50s in good health and CMV-seropositive. The rearrangement uses TRBV5-1 and TRBJ1-1; the match to TRBD1 covers 7 bases. The specimen sequenced was PBMCs. CDR3 DNA sequence: TGCGCCAGCAGCTTGGCTAACAGGGGATTCGCTGAAGCTTTCTTT. It specifies CASSLANRGFAEAFF.